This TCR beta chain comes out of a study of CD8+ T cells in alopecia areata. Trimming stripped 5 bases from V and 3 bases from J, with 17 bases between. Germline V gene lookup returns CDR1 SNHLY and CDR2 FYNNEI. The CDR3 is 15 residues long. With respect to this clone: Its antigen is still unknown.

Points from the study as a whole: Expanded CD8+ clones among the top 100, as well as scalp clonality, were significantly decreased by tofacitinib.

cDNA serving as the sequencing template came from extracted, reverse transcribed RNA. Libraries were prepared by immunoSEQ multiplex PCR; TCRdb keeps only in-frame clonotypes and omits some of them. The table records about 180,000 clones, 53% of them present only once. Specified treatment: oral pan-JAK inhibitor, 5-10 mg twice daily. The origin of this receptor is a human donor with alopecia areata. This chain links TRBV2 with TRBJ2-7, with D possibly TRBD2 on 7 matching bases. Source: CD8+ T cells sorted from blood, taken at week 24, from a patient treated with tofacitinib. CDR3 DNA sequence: TGTGCCAGCAGTTTGGGGGGGGCGGATCTCTACGAGCAGTACTTC. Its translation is CASSLGGADLYEQYF.